Below are 22 T cell receptor beta chains sequenced from a single sample in a study of CD8 T cells in ankylosing spondylitis. Using its own MiXCR run on the 5' RACE reads, TCRdb lists one record per CDR3 protein. Of 220,000 or so distinct CDR3 sequences detected, 8% to 11% appear once; the ten largest clones hold 21%. The source material was blood, either unsorted or a sorted T cell fraction (not recorded which). These receptors were collected from a male donor with ankylosing spondylitis or in good health (not recorded which).

A few counts support this clonotype. The chain links TRBV12-3 or TRBV12-4 to TRBJ2-7; D could derive from TRBD1 or TRBD2 (5 bases each). V shed 3 bases and J shed 0 bases, with 12 bases lying between them. The CDR3 spans 15 residues. The CDR3 sequence is CASSLDGDGSYEQYF. DNA of the CDR3: TGTGCCAGCAGTTTGGACGGGGACGGCTCCTACGAGCAGTACTTC.

The sample holds many counts of this clonotype. V gene TRBV6-1 combines with J gene TRBJ2-6; D not resolved. There are 16 residues in the CDR3. The germline V gene encodes CDR1 MNHNS and CDR2 SASEGT. The V and J ends lost 5 bases and 0 bases respectively, with 11 bases between them. The CDR3 bases are TGTGCCAGCAGTCTCGGCATGAGCTCTGGGGCCAACGTCCTGACTTTC. Protein: CASSLGMSSGANVLTF.

At least ten counts were recorded for this clonotype. J is TRBJ2-1 and V is TRBV7-8; D possibly matches TRBD1 or TRBD2 (6 bases each). V shed 1 base and J shed 4 bases, with 11 bases lying between them. The CDR3 has 15 residues. Germline-derived CDR1 and CDR2 are SGHVS and FQNEAQ. The CDR3 sequence: CASSLVGGTYNEQFF. CDR3 sequence (DNA): TGTGCCAGCAGCTTAGTGGGGGGCACTTACAATGAGCAGTTCTTC.

This clonotype was observed at least ten times. This chain connects TRBV7-9 to TRBJ1-4; D call uncertain. The CDR3 is 14 amino acids. Germline V gene lookup returns CDR1 SEHNR and CDR2 FQNEAQ (reference sequence). V was trimmed by 5 bases and J by 5 bases, leaving 12 bases between them. The CDR3 DNA reads TGTGCCAGCAGCGGCGTCCGGCGAAATGAAAAACTGTTTTTT. This gives the protein CASSGVRRNEKLFF.

The CDR3 DNA follows: TGTGCCAGCAGTGAAGAGGCGGGGACTAGCGAGCCCACCGATACGCAGTATTTT. Protein: CASSEEAGTSEPTDTQYF. V gene TRBV6-1 combines with J gene TRBJ2-3; 10 positions match TRBD2. The CDR3 contains 18 residues. The trim removed 1 base at V and 6 bases at J, leaving 13 bases unmatched. Germline CDR1 is MNHNS and CDR2 is SASEGT.

The gene calls are TRBV9 and TRBJ2-2, with a tentative D call TRBD1 (5 bases). The CDR3 loop spans 15 amino acids. The V gene's germline CDR1 is SGDLS and CDR2 YYNGEE. Trimming cost V 0 bases and J 7 bases, with 13 bases left between them. CDR3 nucleotide sequence: TGTGCCAGCAGCGTAGTTGTGGGGCAAAGCGGGGAGCTGTTTTTT. It is translated as CASSVVVGQSGELFF.

This chain connects TRBV30 to TRBJ2-3, with D uncertain. The germline gives CDR1 GTSNPN, CDR2 SVGIG (reference sequence). This CDR3 comprises 11 residues. The ends were cut back, 5 bases at V and 6 bases at J, with 9 bases in the middle. CDR3 amino acids: CAWVLMDTQYF. In DNA form, the CDR3 reads TGTGCCTGGGTACTCATGGATACGCAGTATTTT.

At least ten counts were recorded for this clonotype. The J gene is TRBJ2-7, the V gene TRBV18, with 7 bases that match TRBD1. The CDR3 length is 14 residues. Unmatched junction bases numbered 5, after V lost 3 bases and J lost 3 bases. CDR1 is KGHSH, CDR2 LQKENI, per germline. The CDR3 region has the DNA TGTGCCAGCTCACCCGCCGGGACAGACTACGAGCAGTACTTC. Its protein product is CASSPAGTDYEQYF.

In its sample, this clonotype was seen a few times. The gene calls are TRBV12-3 or TRBV12-4 and TRBJ1-4, with 8 nucleotides matching TRBD1. The CDR3 totals 14 residues. J gave up 8 bases and V 6 bases, and 8 bases lay outside the gene matches. CDR3 DNA sequence: TGTGCCAGCAGGGGGACAGGAAGGATAGAAAAACTGTTTTTT. Its translation: CASRGTGRIEKLFF.

At least ten counts were recorded for this clonotype. This chain joins TRBV5-1 and TRBJ1-2; D gene uncertain. V was shortened by 0 bases and J by 2 bases, with 5 bases between the two germline ends. Per the germline V gene, CDR1 is SGHRS and CDR2 is YFSETQ. The CDR3 is made up of 13 amino acids. This chain's CDR3 is CASSLAQNYGYTF. The CDR3 coding sequence is TGCGCCAGCAGCTTGGCCCAAAACTATGGCTACACCTTC. Combining the CDR3 with reference TRBV5-1 and TRBJ1-2 gives the whole variable domain KAGVTQTPRYLIKTRGQQVTLSCSPISGHRSVSWYQQTPGQGLQFLFEYFSETQRNKGNFPGRFSGRQFSNSRSEMNVSTLELGDSALYLCASSLAQNYGYTFGSGTRLTVV.

This clonotype was counted ten times or more. V is TRBV27 and J is TRBJ2-1, with a tentative D call TRBD2 (5 bases). The CDR3 sequence is 15 residues long. The germline gives CDR1 MNHEY, CDR2 SMNVEV (reference sequence). V lost 4 bases and J lost 8, with 18 bases in between. The CDR3 nucleotides are TGTGCCAGCAGTTCCCACCTATCAGGAGCGGATGAGCAGTTCTTC. Encoded protein: CASSSHLSGADEQFF.

V usage is TRBV11-3 and J usage is TRBJ2-1; 15 positions agree with TRBD2. Germline V gives CDR1 SGHNT, CDR2 YENEEA. The junction had 2 bases not matched to a gene; V was cut back by 3 bases and J by 2 bases. CDR3 size: 17 residues. CDR3 coding DNA: TGTGCCAGCAGCTTCGGGACTAGCGGGGGGCCCTACAATGAGCAGTTCTTC. It encodes CASSFGTSGGPYNEQFF. Based on the CDR3 plus reference TRBV11-3 and TRBJ2-1, the full variable domain is EAGVVQSPRYKIIEKKQPVAFWCNPISGHNTLYWYLQNLGQGPELLIRYENEEAVDDSQLPKDRFSAERLKGVDSTLKIQPAELGDSAVYLCASSFGTSGGPYNEQFFGPGTRLTVL.

This clonotype was seen at least ten times. The chain links TRBV7-2 to TRBJ2-5, with D hard to call. The CDR3 has 14 residues. Germline V gene data show CDR1 as SGHTA and CDR2 as FQGNSA. V lost 3 bases and J 1 base, leaving 9 bases between the germline ends. CDR3 DNA: TGTGCCAGCAGCTTGCGGCTAACCCAAGAGACCCAGTACTTC. Translating it yields CASSLRLTQETQYF.

This sequence joins TRBV2 and TRBJ2-3; no reliable D call. Trimming pared 8 bases from V and 0 bases from J, leaving 12 bases between. This CDR3 spans 14 amino acids. The germline V gene encodes CDR1 SNHLY and CDR2 FYNNEI. CDR3 protein: CASVYVTSTDTQYF. The CDR3 DNA is TGTGCCAGCGTATATGTAACTAGCACAGATACGCAGTATTTT.

This clonotype has a count of ten or more. The chain couples TRBV12-3 or TRBV12-4 to TRBJ2-2; perhaps TRBD2 as D (6 bases). V was shortened by 6 bases and J by 4 bases, with 9 bases between the two germline ends. The CDR3 contains 13 residues. The CDR3 DNA reads as TGTGCCAGCAGCCTGGGGGGCACCGGGGAGCTGTTTTTT. This sequence encodes CASSLGGTGELFF.

The V call is TRBV10-3, the J call TRBJ2-5; no clear D gene. Germline lookup yields CDR1 ENHRY and CDR2 SYGVKD. The length of the CDR3 is 15 residues. The V and J ends lost 0 bases and 2 bases respectively, with 10 bases between them. The CDR3 region has the DNA TGTGCCATCAGTGAGTCGAACCCCGGGCAAGAGACCCAGTACTTC. Amino acids: CAISESNPGQETQYF.

This clonotype was picked up many times. The chain carries TRBV3-1 and TRBJ1-2, with a possible D match to TRBD1 (5 bases). The CDR3 consists of 15 residues. V shed 0 bases and J shed 4 bases, with 12 bases lying between them. CDR1 is LGHDT and CDR2 is YNNKEL in the germline V gene (reference sequence). CDR3 sequence reads: CASSQDSVGGYGYTF. The CDR3 DNA is TGTGCCAGCAGCCAAGATTCTGTCGGGGGCTATGGCTACACCTTC.

Many counts were recorded for this clonotype. The chain couples TRBV5-1 to TRBJ2-7; tentatively, D is TRBD1 (6 bases). CDR3 length equals 15 residues. From germline, CDR1 is SGHRS and CDR2 YFSETQ. V was trimmed by 3 bases and J by 1 base, leaving 14 bases between them. The CDR3 DNA reads as TGCGCCAGCAGCTATTCCGGGACAAAATCCTACGAGCAGTACTTC. The encoded protein is CASSYSGTKSYEQYF.

This clonotype appeared many times. The chain is built from TRBV12-3 or TRBV12-4 and TRBJ2-4; tentatively, D is TRBD2 (6 bases). Trimming left V 3 bases short and J 7 bases short, with 16 bases between. This CDR3 region has 15 residues. The CDR3 coding sequence is TGTGCCAGCAGTTTTCAGGTGGGCGCGGGGAACATTCAGTACTTC. This codes for CASSFQVGAGNIQYF.

This clonotype was seen only a few times. The chain employs TRBV7-9 and TRBJ1-2; unclear D gene. Trimming took 1 base from V and 6 from J, leaving 9 bases between them. The germline V gene encodes CDR1 SEHNR and CDR2 FQNEAQ (reference sequence). The CDR3 is made up of 13 amino acids. Here the CDR3 DNA reads TGTGCCAGCAGCTTAGAAGTTACTAATGGCTACACCTTC. It translates to CASSLEVTNGYTF.

This clonotype was counted ten times or more. J is TRBJ1-2 and V is TRBV7-9; TRBD1 might be the D (5 bases). Trimming removed 5 bases from V and 8 bases from J, with 12 bases in between. In germline, CDR1 is SEHNR, CDR2 FQNEAQ (reference sequence). This CDR3 region has 12 residues. CDR3 amino acids: CASSRDGPGYTF. The CDR3 bases are TGTGCCAGCAGCCGGGACGGTCCGGGCTACACCTTC.

The chain employs TRBV29-1 and TRBJ1-2, with 9 nucleotides matching TRBD1. The junction had 6 bases not matched to a gene; V was cut back by 7 bases and J by 0 bases. Germline V gives CDR1 SQVTM, CDR2 ANQGSEA. The CDR3 covers 14 residues. The CDR3 sequence: CSAGQGFPNYGYTF. CDR3 nucleotides: TGCAGCGCGGGACAGGGATTCCCTAACTATGGCTACACCTTC.